This T cell receptor beta chain was observed in a study of beta chain features in type 1 diabetes. The study reverse transcribed the entire isolated RNA, so it sequenced expressed TCRB transcripts. The table came from immunoSEQ multiplex PCR; TCRdb's copy has only in-frame clones and leaves some out. The sample contains 38,000 or so clones, almost 65% of which appear only once. Study results and caveats: A possible short-template PCR bias applies equally to patients and controls. In cDNA sequencing, cells with high TCR expression could be over-represented.

Note on this clone: Antigen: not known.

With 4 bases clipped from V and 5 bases from J, the junction kept 3 bases outside the gene matches. This CDR3 has 14 amino acids. The germline V gene has CDR1 LNHDA and CDR2 SQIVND (reference sequence). Input material: Tregs from blood. The chain recombines TRBV19 with TRBJ2-3, with 10 nucleotides matching TRBD1. The sequence was collected from a woman aged 30 to 39 in good health. CDR3 amino acids: CASSTGTGEDTQYF. The CDR3 region has the DNA TGTGCCAGTAGTACCGGGACAGGGGAAGATACGCAGTATTTT.